A single sample is the source of the 10 T cell receptor beta chains below, sequenced in a study of T cell repertoires in cytomegalovirus infection. Using its own MiXCR run on the reads, TCRdb lists one record per CDR3 protein. The sample shows fewer than 1,000,000 distinct CDR3 sequences, 25% to 40% of them seen only once. Their target antigens are unknown. The sequenced sample was cultured CD8+ T cells from PBMCs, obtained from culture after CMV antigen stimulation. The receptors here all came from a human donor in good health (CMV status not recorded). Some clones in this sample may be carry-over from other donors' samples.

In this sample, this clonotype turned up a few times. V gene TRBV12-5 combines with J gene TRBJ2-7; D is possibly TRBD2 (5 bases). CDR3 length equals 13 residues. V lost 1 base, J lost 4 bases, and 8 bases lay in between. In germline, CDR1 is LGHNT, CDR2 FRNRAP. The CDR3 reads CASGLGTGYEQYF. In DNA, the CDR3 is TGTGCTAGTGGTTTGGGGACTGGTTACGAGCAGTACTTC.

This clonotype was seen only once. The chain uses TRBV7-9 and TRBJ1-1; the D gene is possibly TRBD1 (5 bases). The CDR3 has 12 amino acids. Germline V gene data show CDR1 as SEHNR and CDR2 as FQNEAQ (reference sequence). Here the CDR3 reads CVWRGADTEAFF. CDR3 bases: TGTGTCTGGAGAGGGGCGGACACTGAAGCTTTCTTT.

This clonotype turned up a few times. V usage is TRBV12-3 or TRBV12-4 and J usage is TRBJ2-2, with 7 bases fitting TRBD2. V was pared by 7 bases and J by 7 bases, with 15 bases of the junction left unmatched. The CDR3 has 16 residues. The DNA of the CDR3 is TGTGCCAGCACCTACAGGACTAGTCAGAATGTCGGGGAGCTGTTTTTT. Translation gives CASTYRTSQNVGELFF.

CDR3 bases: TGTGCCAGCAGCGATGGGACAGGCCCATATAGCAATCAGCCCCAGCATTTT. Translating gives CASSDGTGPYSNQPQHF. V is TRBV7-2 and J is TRBJ1-5; 8 positions agree with TRBD1. CDR3 length: 17 amino acids. V gave up 5 bases and J gave up 0 bases; unmatched junction bases: 9. Germline CDR1 SGHTA, CDR2 FQGNSA.

The chain uses TRBV4-3 and TRBJ2-2; 8 nucleotides match TRBD2. V dropped 4 bases and J dropped 4; count of bases not matched to a gene: 11. Looked up from germline, CDR1 is LGHNA and CDR2 is YSLEER. The CDR3 consists of 17 residues. The CDR3 reads CASSLLGRTSSTGELFF. The CDR3 DNA follows: TGCGCCAGCAGCCTCTTAGGCAGGACTAGCTCCACCGGGGAGCTGTTTTTT.

The V gene is TRBV6-2 or TRBV6-3, the J gene TRBJ2-7, with 10 bases fitting TRBD2. The V gene's germline CDR1 is MNHEY and CDR2 SVGEGT. The CDR3 is made up of 15 amino acids. The V gene end was trimmed by 7 bases and the J gene end by 0 bases; junction bases not matched to a gene: 6. CDR3 loop: CASKESSGSSYEQYV. CDR3 sequence (DNA): TGTGCCAGCAAGGAATCTAGCGGGAGCTCCTACGAGCAGTACGTC.

This clonotype has just a few counts. This sequence joins TRBV7-8 and TRBJ1-4, with D hard to call. V dropped 3 bases and J dropped 6 bases, with 8 bases sitting between them. Germline values: CDR1 SGHVS, CDR2 FQNEAQ. The CDR3 extends over 13 amino acids. The CDR3 region has the DNA TGTGCCAGCAGCTTGTTCGGCGATGAAAAACTGTTTTTT. It translates to CASSLFGDEKLFF.

For this clonotype: This is likely a read error, given that the CDR3 carries no conserved phenylalanine or tryptophan at its end. The CDR3 nucleotides are TGTGCCAGCAGTCTCCCGGGACTAGCGTTCGGGGAGCTGTTTTCT. Translation: CASSLPGLAFGELFS. The chain is built from TRBV12-3 or TRBV12-4 and TRBJ2-2; 10 nucleotides line up with TRBD2. Trimming removed 5 bases from V and 7 bases from J; junction bases left unmatched: 7. This CDR3 spans 15 amino acids.

The V and J genes are TRBV15 and TRBJ2-5; D gene ambiguous. Germline V CDR1 and CDR2: LNHNV, YYDKDF (reference sequence). CDR3 size: 13 residues. Trimming pared 3 bases from V and 5 bases from J, leaving 10 bases between. The CDR3 DNA sequence: TGTGCCACCAGCAGGGGAACCTTGGAGACCCAGTACTTC. Translated: CATSRGTLETQYF. The whole variable domain, filled in from reference TRBV15 and TRBJ2-5, reads DAMVIQNPRYQVTQFGKPVTLSCSQTLNHNVMYWYQQKSSQAPKLLFHYYDKDFNNEADTPDNFQSRRPNTSFCFLDIRSPGLGDTAMYLCATSRGTLETQYFGPGTRLLVL.

The rearrangement joins TRBV6-6 to TRBJ1-5, with 7 positions matching TRBD1. The CDR3 extends over 17 amino acids. The ends lost 2 bases at V and 2 bases at J; junction bases unmatched: 9. Per the germline V gene, CDR1 is MNHNY and CDR2 is SVGAGI (reference sequence). The CDR3 loop is CASSYGTVDSGNQPQHF. In nucleotides, the CDR3 is TGTGCCAGCAGTTACGGGACAGTTGATAGTGGCAATCAGCCCCAGCATTTT.